This TCR beta chain came from a study of shared clonotypes between healthy human individuals. A remark on this clone: The antigen remains unidentified.

The germline V gene has CDR1 LGHNA and CDR2 YSLEER. The CDR3 has 18 residues. The trim removed 0 bases at V and 7 bases at J, leaving 12 bases unmatched. Study conclusions and caveats: Naive CD4 clonotypes were shared across several donors at roughly 5.5%.

Sequenced by immunoSEQ multiplex PCR; TCRdb stores in-frame clones only, minus some. Seen here are 1.4 million to 1.5 million clones, approximately 97% observed once, and the top ten hold about 1.2%. Sample: naive CD4+ T cells sorted from blood. As for subset: CD45RA+ positively selected. The TCR comes from a man in his thirties or forties in good health. J is TRBJ2-1 and V is TRBV4-3; 10 bases are a match to TRBD2. CDR3 in amino acids: CASSQEATVKAGGNEQFF. CDR3 nucleotides: TGCGCCAGCAGCCAAGAAGCCACGGTAAAAGCGGGAGGGAATGAGCAGTTCTTC.